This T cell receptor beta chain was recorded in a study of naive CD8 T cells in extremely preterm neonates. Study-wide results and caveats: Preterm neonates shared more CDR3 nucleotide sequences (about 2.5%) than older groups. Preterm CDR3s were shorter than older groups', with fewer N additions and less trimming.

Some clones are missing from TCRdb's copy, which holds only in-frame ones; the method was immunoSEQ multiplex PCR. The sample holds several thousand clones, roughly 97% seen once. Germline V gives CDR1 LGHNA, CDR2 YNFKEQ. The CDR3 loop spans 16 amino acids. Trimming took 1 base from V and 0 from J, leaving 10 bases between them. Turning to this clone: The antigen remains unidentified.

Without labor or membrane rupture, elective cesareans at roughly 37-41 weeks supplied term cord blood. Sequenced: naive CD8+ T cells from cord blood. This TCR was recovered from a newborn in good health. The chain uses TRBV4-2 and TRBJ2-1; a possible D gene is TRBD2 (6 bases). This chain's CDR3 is CASSQGHGGSYNEQFF. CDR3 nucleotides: TGTGCCAGCAGCCAAGGACACGGGGGCTCCTACAATGAGCAGTTCTTC.